The rows below give T cell receptor beta chains drawn from one sample of a study of T cell changes during pregnancy in multiple sclerosis. Data came from immunoSEQ multiplex PCR; TCRdb stores just in-frame clones and leaves some out. This sample has around 50,000 clones; around 90% occur once, and the top ten carry roughly 0.61%. Here the sequenced sample was CD4+ T cells from peripheral blood mononuclear cells, taken after pregnancy. The receptor set was obtained from a female donor in good health, enrolled as a control in a pregnancy study. Each CDR3 is given with its conserved first and last residue. Fields, in order: J gene, D gene, V gene, clone size, CDR3 protein, CDR3 DNA. A D gene is named only where the DNA matches it firmly. Size is omitted from some rows. Given values are once, few, many or a class for expanded clones.

j_gene: TRBJ1-2
d_gene: -
v_gene: TRBV6-5
abundance: once
CDR3aa: CASRFDRTYGYTF
CDR3nt: TGTGCCAGCAGGTTCGACAGGACCTATGGCTACACCTTC

j_gene: TRBJ2-7
d_gene: -
v_gene: TRBV11-2
abundance: -
CDR3aa: CASSFTDRGHYEQYF
CDR3nt: TGTGCCAGCAGCTTTACGGACAGAGGGCACTACGAGCAGTACTTC

j_gene: TRBJ2-7
d_gene: TRBD2
v_gene: TRBV27
abundance: -
CDR3aa: CASSRGAETGGEQYF
CDR3nt: TGTGCCAGCAGTCGAGGAGCGGAGACGGGGGGCGAGCAGTACTTC

j_gene: TRBJ1-6
d_gene: -
v_gene: TRBV19
abundance: -
CDR3aa: CASREDSSYNSPLHF
CDR3nt: TGTGCCAGTAGGGAAGACAGCTCCTATAATTCACCCCTCCACTTT

j_gene: TRBJ2-7
d_gene: TRBD2
v_gene: TRBV7-8
abundance: -
CDR3aa: CASKGLAVGEQYF
CDR3nt: TGTGCCTCCAAGGGACTAGCGGTCGGCGAGCAGTACTTC

j_gene: TRBJ2-6
d_gene: TRBD1
v_gene: TRBV30
abundance: few
CDR3aa: CAWRSPGGGANVLTF
CDR3nt: TGTGCCTGGAGGTCTCCAGGGGGTGGGGCCAACGTCCTGACTTTC

j_gene: TRBJ2-1
d_gene: -
v_gene: TRBV30
abundance: once
CDR3aa: CAWSVRREGEQFF
CDR3nt: TGTGCCTGGAGTGTACGACGCGAGGGTGAGCAGTTCTTC

j_gene: TRBJ1-3
d_gene: -
v_gene: TRBV7-8
abundance: -
CDR3aa: CASSLTGGLSSGNTIYF
CDR3nt: TGTGCCAGCAGCTTGACCGGGGGGCTTAGCTCTGGAAACACCATATATTTT

j_gene: TRBJ2-5
d_gene: TRBD2
v_gene: TRBV7-2
abundance: once
CDR3aa: CASSFSGSGQETQYF
CDR3nt: TGTGCCAGCAGCTTTAGCGGGAGTGGCCAAGAGACCCAGTACTTC

j_gene: TRBJ2-2
d_gene: TRBD1
v_gene: TRBV19
abundance: -
CDR3aa: CASSIRTGATGELFF
CDR3nt: TGTGCCAGTAGTATTAGGACAGGGGCCACCGGGGAGCTGTTTTTT

j_gene: TRBJ2-3
d_gene: -
v_gene: TRBV30
abundance: few
CDR3aa: CAWSVRGDTQYF
CDR3nt: TGTGCCTGGAGTGTACGGGGAGATACGCAGTATTTT

j_gene: TRBJ1-3
d_gene: -
v_gene: TRBV27
abundance: -
CDR3aa: CATARLGAGNTIYF
CDR3nt: TGTGCCACCGCAAGGCTCGGGGCTGGAAACACCATATATTTT

j_gene: TRBJ1-6
d_gene: -
v_gene: TRBV5-4
abundance: -
CDR3aa: CASSLGGGRGSPLHF
CDR3nt: TGTGCCAGCAGCCTGGGGGGGGGCCGAGGTTCACCCCTCCACTTT

j_gene: TRBJ2-3
d_gene: -
v_gene: TRBV27
abundance: -
CDR3aa: CASSLGGSADTQYF
CDR3nt: TGTGCCAGCAGTTTAGGGGGGTCCGCAGATACGCAGTATTTT

j_gene: TRBJ1-1
d_gene: -
v_gene: TRBV19
abundance: -
CDR3aa: CASSPSGGGNTEAFF
CDR3nt: TGTGCCAGTAGTCCCAGTGGTGGCGGGAACACTGAAGCTTTCTTT

j_gene: TRBJ1-5
d_gene: TRBD1
v_gene: TRBV4-1
abundance: -
CDR3aa: CASSPSGQNIVPQHF
CDR3nt: TGCGCCAGCAGCCCATCGGGACAGAATATAGTGCCCCAGCATTTT

j_gene: TRBJ1-4
d_gene: TRBD1
v_gene: TRBV6-1
abundance: -
CDR3aa: CASDRVLGANEKLFF
CDR3nt: TGTGCCAGCGACAGGGTCTTGGGGGCTAATGAAAAACTGTTTTTT

j_gene: TRBJ1-2
d_gene: -
v_gene: TRBV28
abundance: medium-sized
CDR3aa: CASSLRRWGVDYGYTF
CDR3nt: TGTGCCAGCAGTTTACGGAGGTGGGGAGTTGATTATGGCTACACCTTC

j_gene: TRBJ1-1
d_gene: -
v_gene: TRBV18
abundance: -
CDR3aa: CASSPNRVTEAFF
CDR3nt: TGTGCCAGCTCACCAAACCGGGTCACTGAAGCTTTCTTT

j_gene: TRBJ2-2
d_gene: TRBD1
v_gene: TRBV7-8
abundance: -
CDR3aa: CASSFDQDRGDTGELFF
CDR3nt: TGTGCCAGCAGCTTCGACCAGGACAGGGGTGACACCGGGGAGCTGTTTTTT

j_gene: TRBJ2-7
d_gene: -
v_gene: TRBV6-1
abundance: -
CDR3aa: CASRDPSPGGEQHF
CDR3nt: TGTGCCAGCAGAGACCCTAGCCCTGGAGGCGAGCAGCACTTC

j_gene: TRBJ2-5
d_gene: -
v_gene: TRBV7-2
abundance: -
CDR3aa: CASSFRASQETQYF
CDR3nt: TGTGCCAGCAGCTTTCGAGCGTCTCAAGAGACCCAGTACTTC